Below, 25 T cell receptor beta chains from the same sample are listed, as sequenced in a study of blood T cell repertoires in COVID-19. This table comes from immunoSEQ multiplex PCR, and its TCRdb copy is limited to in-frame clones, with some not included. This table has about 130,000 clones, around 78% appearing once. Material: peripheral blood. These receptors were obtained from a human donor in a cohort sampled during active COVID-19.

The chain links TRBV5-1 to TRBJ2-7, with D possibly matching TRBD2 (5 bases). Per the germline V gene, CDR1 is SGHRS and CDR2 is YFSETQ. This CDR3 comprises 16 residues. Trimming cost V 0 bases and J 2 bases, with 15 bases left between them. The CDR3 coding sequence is TGCGCCAGCAGCTTGGCCGAAGTACGGGGTGCCTACGAGCAGTACTTC. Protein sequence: CASSLAEVRGAYEQYF.

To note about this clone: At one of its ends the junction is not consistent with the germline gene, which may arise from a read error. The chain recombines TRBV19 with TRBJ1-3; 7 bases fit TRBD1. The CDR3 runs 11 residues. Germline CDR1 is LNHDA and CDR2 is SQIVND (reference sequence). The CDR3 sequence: CASRTDRFFRF. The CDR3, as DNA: TGTGCCAGTAGAACGGACAGGTTTTTCCGATTT.

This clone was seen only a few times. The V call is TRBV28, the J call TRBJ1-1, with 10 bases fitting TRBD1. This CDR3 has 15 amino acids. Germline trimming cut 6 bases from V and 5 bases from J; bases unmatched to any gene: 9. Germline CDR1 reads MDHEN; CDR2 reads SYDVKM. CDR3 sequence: CASRPPDRGETEAFF. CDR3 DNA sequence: TGTGCCAGCAGACCCCCGGACAGGGGGGAGACTGAAGCTTTCTTT.

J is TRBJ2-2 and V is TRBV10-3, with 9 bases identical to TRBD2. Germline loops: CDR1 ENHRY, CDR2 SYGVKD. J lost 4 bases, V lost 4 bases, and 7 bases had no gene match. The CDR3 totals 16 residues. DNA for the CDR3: TGTGCCATCAGTGCGACAGCGGGGGGTTTCACCGGGGAGCTGTTTTTT. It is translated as CAISATAGGFTGELFF.

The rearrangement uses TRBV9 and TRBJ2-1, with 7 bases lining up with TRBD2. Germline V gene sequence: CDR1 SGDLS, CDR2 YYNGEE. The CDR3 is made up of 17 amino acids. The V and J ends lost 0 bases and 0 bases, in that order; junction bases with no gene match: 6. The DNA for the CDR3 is TGTGCCAGCAGCGTAGCGGGAGGCACTTCCTCCTACAATGAGCAGTTCTTC. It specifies CASSVAGGTSSYNEQFF.

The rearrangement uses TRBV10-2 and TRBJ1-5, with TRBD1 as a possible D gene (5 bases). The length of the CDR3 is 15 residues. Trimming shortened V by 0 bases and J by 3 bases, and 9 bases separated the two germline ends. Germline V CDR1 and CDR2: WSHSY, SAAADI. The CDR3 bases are TGCGCCAGCAGTGAGTCTGGGGGGACCAATCAGCCCCAGCATTTT. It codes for CASSESGGTNQPQHF.

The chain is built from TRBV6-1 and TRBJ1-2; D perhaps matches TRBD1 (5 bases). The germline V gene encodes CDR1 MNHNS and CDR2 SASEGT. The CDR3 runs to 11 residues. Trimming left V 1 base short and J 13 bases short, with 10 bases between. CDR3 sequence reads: CASSEVEGSTF. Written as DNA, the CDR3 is TGTGCCAGCAGTGAAGTGGAGGGGTCCACCTTC.

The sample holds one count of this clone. For the CDR3, the DNA is TGTGCCAGCAGCCTGGCCGGGACAGGGTTTGGGTATGGCTACACCTTC. Translated, it gives CASSLAGTGFGYGYTF. This chain joins TRBV5-6 and TRBJ1-2, with 9 nucleotides matching TRBD1. V gave up 4 bases and J gave up 5 bases; unmatched junction bases: 12. Germline CDR1 is SGHDT and CDR2 is YYEEEE. This CDR3 region has 16 residues.

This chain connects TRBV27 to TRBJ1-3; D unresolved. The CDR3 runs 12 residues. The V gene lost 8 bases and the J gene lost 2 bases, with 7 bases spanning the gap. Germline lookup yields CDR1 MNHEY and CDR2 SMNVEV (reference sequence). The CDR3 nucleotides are TGTGCCAGCGGCCTAGCTGGAAACACCATATATTTT. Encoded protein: CASGLAGNTIYF.

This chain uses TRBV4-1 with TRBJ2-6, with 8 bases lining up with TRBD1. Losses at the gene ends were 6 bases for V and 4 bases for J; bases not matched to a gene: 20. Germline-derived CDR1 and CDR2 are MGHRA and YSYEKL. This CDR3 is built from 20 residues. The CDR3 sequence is CASRPRNLDRVYSGANVLTF. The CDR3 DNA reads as TGCGCCAGCAGGCCAAGAAACCTGGACAGGGTGTATTCGGGGGCCAACGTCCTGACTTTC.

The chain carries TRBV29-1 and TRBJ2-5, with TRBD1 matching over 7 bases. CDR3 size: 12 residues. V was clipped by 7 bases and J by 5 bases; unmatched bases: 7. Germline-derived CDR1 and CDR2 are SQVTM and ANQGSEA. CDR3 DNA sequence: TGCAGCGCTGACAGGGCGGAGGAGACCCAGTACTTC. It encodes CSADRAEETQYF.

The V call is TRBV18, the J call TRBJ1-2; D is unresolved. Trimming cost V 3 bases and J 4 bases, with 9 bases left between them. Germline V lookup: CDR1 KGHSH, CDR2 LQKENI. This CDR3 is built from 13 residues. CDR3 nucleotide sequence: TGTGCCAGCTCACCCCCCCACGGCTATGGCTACACCTTC. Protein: CASSPPHGYGYTF.

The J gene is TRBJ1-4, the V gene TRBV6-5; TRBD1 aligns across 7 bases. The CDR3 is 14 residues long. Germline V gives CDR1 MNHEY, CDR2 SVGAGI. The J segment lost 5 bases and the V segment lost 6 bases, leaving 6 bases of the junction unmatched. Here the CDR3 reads CASSQDRVNEKLFF. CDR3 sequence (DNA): TGTGCCAGCAGCCAAGACAGGGTGAATGAAAAACTGTTTTTT.

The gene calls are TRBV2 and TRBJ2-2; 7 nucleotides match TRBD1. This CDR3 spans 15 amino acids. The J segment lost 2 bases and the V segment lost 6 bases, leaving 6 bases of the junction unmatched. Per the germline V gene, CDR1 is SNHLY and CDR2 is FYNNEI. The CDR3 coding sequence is TGTGCCAGCAGACCGGACAGGATTAACACCGGGGAGCTGTTTTTT. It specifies CASRPDRINTGELFF.

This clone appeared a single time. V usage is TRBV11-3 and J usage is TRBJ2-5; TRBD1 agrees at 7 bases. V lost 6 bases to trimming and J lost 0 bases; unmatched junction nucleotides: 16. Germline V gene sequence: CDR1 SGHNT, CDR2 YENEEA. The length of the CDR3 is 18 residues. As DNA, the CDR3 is TGTGCCAGCAGTAAAGGACAGGCCGAACCTAGCTACCAAGAGACCCAGTACTTC. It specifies CASSKGQAEPSYQETQYF. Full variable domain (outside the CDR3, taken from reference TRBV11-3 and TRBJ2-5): EAGVVQSPRYKIIEKKQPVAFWCNPISGHNTLYWYLQNLGQGPELLIRYENEEAVDDSQLPKDRFSAERLKGVDSTLKIQPAELGDSAVYLCASSKGQAEPSYQETQYFGPGTRLLVL.

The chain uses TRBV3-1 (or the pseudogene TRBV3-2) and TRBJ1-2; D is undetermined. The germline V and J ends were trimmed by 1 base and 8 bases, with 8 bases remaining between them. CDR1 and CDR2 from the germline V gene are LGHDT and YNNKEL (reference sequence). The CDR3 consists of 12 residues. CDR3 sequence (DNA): TGTGCCAGCAGCCAAGGGACTTTCGGCTACACCTTC. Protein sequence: CASSQGTFGYTF.

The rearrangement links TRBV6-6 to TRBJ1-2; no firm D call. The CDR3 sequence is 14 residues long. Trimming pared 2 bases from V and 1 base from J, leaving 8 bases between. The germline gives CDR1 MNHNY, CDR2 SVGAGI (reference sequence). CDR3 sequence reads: CASSYGDGNYGYTF. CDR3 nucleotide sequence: TGTGCCAGCAGTTACGGAGACGGTAACTATGGCTACACCTTC.

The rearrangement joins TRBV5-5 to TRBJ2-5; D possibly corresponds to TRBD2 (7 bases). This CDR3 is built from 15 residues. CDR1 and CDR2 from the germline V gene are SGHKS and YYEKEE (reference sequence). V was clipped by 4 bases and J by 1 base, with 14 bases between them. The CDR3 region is CASSRRGGGQETQYF. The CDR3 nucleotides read TGTGCCAGCAGCCGGCGGGGAGGGGGCCAAGAGACCCAGTACTTC.

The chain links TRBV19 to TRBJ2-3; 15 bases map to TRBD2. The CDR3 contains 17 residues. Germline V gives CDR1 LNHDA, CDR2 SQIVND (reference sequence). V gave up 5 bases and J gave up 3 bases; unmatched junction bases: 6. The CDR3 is CASSSGLAGGPTDTQYF. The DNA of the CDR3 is TGTGCCAGTAGTTCCGGACTAGCGGGGGGGCCGACAGATACGCAGTATTTT.

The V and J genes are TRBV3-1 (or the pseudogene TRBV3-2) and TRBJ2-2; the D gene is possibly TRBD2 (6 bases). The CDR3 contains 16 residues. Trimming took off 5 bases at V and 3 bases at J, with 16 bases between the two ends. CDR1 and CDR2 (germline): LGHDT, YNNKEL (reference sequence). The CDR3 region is CASSTQRTTYTGELFF. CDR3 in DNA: TGTGCCAGCAGCACGCAAAGGACTACATACACCGGGGAGCTGTTTTTT.

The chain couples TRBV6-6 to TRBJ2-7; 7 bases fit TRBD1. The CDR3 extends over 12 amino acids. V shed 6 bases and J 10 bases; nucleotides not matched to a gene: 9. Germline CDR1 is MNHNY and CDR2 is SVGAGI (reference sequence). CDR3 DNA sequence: TGTGCCAGCAGCTCGGGACAGTCCAGTCAGTACTTC. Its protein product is CASSSGQSSQYF.

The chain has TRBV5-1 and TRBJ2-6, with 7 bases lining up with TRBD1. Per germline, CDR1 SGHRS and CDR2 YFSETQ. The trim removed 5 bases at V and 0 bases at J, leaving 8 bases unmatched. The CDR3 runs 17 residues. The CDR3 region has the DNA TGCGCCAGCAGGTCCGGGACAGCATTCTCTGGGGCCAACGTCCTGACTTTC. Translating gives CASRSGTAFSGANVLTF.

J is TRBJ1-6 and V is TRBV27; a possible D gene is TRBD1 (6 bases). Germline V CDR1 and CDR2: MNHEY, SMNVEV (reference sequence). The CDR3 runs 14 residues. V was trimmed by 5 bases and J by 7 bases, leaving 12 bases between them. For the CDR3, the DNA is TGTGCCAGCAGTCTACAGGGTGGCAATTCACCCCTCCACTTT. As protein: CASSLQGGNSPLHF.

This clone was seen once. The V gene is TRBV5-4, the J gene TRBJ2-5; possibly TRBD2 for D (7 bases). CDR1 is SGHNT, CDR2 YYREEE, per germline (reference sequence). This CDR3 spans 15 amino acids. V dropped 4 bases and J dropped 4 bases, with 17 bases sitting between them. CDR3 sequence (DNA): TGTGCCAGCAGCCCACGAGGGGGGGGCCGAGAGACCCAGTACTTC. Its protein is CASSPRGGGRETQYF.

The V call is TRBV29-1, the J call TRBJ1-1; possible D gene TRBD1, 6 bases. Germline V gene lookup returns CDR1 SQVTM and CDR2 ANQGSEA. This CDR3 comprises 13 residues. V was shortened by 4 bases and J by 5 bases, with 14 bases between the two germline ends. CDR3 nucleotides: TGCAGCGTTGTAACAGGGATAGGGACTGAAGCTTTCTTT. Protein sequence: CSVVTGIGTEAFF.